This TCR beta chain is drawn from a study of T cell repertoires in ileal Crohn's disease. TCRdb's copy holds only in-frame clones and misses some; the assay was immunoSEQ multiplex PCR. This table holds about 11,000 clones, roughly 76% found once. Germline V lookup: CDR1 SGHDT, CDR2 YYEEEE. Between the trimmed V and J ends, which lost 2 bases and 6 bases, there was a span of 16 bases. The CDR3 is 15 residues long. The source material was ileal tissue. The sequence derives from an adult with Crohn's disease. The chain combines TRBV5-6 with TRBJ2-3; possibly TRBD1 for D (6 bases). CDR3 loop: CASSFGEGVGDTQYF. The CDR3 DNA follows: TGTGCCAGCAGCTTCGGCGAGGGGGTTGGGGATACGCAGTATTTT.